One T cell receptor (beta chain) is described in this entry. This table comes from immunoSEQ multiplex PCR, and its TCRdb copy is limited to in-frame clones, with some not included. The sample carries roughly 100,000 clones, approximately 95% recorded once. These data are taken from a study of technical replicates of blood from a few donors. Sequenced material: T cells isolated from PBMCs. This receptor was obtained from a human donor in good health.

The CDR3 nucleotides read TGTGCCAGCAGCTTAGAACCTACGGTCTCACCCCTCCACTTT. It translates to CASSLEPTVSPLHF. The chain combines TRBV11-2 with TRBJ1-6; no definite D call. The CDR3 is made up of 14 amino acids. CDR1 and CDR2 from the germline V gene are SGHAT and FQNNGV. Trimming pared 0 bases from V and 10 bases from J, leaving 10 bases between.